Sequencing of this TCR beta chain was carried out in a study of T cell repertoires in cytomegalovirus infection. Overall study context: Public TCR beta signatures indicated both CMV infection and matching HLA type.

In TCRdb, the reads were re-called with MiXCR into one record per CDR3 protein. The repertoire has about 340,000 distinct CDR3 sequences, 29% of them found once; the top ten carry about 19%. CDR3 length equals 14 residues. Germline CDR1 SGHTA, CDR2 FQGNSA. The J segment lost 9 bases and the V segment lost 1 base, leaving 5 bases of the junction unmatched. This clonotype turned up a few times. The target antigen is unknown. Regarding the study as a whole: Cumulative frequency (of public TCR beta family members) identified carriers of CMV plus the relevant HLA.

The receptor's source is a human donor in good health (CMV status not recorded). Some clones in this sample may be carry-over from other donors' samples. The rearrangement joins TRBV7-2 to TRBJ2-1; 8 bases align to TRBD2. The sample consisted of cultured PBMCs, taken from culture after CMV antigen stimulation. CDR3 nucleotides: TGTGCCAGCAGCTTAGGACTAGCGAGAGGTGAGCAGTTCTTC. Translating it yields CASSLGLARGEQFF.